This passage covers 15 T cell receptor beta chains from one sample sequenced in a study of CD8+ T cells in alopecia areata. Isolated RNA was reverse transcribed into cDNA used as the sequencing template. TCRdb's table, derived via immunoSEQ multiplex PCR, lists solely in-frame clones and lacks some. Among 150,000 to 200,000 clones, about 60% were seen once, and the ten largest hold roughly 12%. The sample's treatment: oral pan-JAK inhibitor, 5-10 mg twice daily. The sample was CD8+ T cells sorted from blood, taken at week 24, from a patient treated with tofacitinib. The receptors stem from a human donor with alopecia areata.

As to this clone: This likely traces to a read error, being one base from a far larger clone. The chain is built from TRBV14 and TRBJ2-3, with TRBD2 as a possible D gene (7 bases). The CDR3 is 14 residues long. Germline V gene data show CDR1 as SGHDN and CDR2 as FVKESK. V lost 4 bases and J 4 bases, leaving 12 bases between the germline ends. DNA for the CDR3: TGTGCCAGCAGCCGGGGGGGGCCTGCAGATACGCAGTATTTT. The encoded protein is CASSRGGPADTQYF.

A few counts support this clone. This chain uses TRBV5-6 with TRBJ2-4; possibly TRBD2 for D (6 bases). The CDR3 has 15 amino acids. The V gene lost 3 bases and the J gene lost 2 bases, with 12 bases spanning the gap. Germline CDR1 is SGHDT and CDR2 is YYEEEE. The DNA for the CDR3 is TGTGCCAGCAGCTCGGGACTGATGACCAAAAACATTCAGTACTTC. This translates into CASSSGLMTKNIQYF.

This clone has just a few counts. The chain is built from TRBV2 and TRBJ1-1; TRBD1 matches at 7 bases. Germline CDR1 SNHLY, CDR2 FYNNEI. The junction had 14 bases not matched to a gene; V was cut back by 10 bases and J by 0 bases. There are 16 residues in the CDR3. CDR3 region: CATKTGSRFMNTEAFF. The CDR3 nucleotides are TGTGCCACCAAGACAGGGAGCCGCTTTATGAACACTGAAGCTTTCTTT.

This clone was found once. The chain carries TRBV7-2 and TRBJ2-7; no firm D call. The germline gives CDR1 SGHTA, CDR2 FQGNSA. The CDR3 spans 16 residues. V was pared by 5 bases and J by 1 base, with 18 bases between. This CDR3 is CASSPRLTDPSYEQYF. In nucleotides, the CDR3 is TGTGCCAGCAGCCCTCGTTTGACGGACCCATCCTACGAGCAGTACTTC.

This clone was detected once. The chain employs TRBV6-6 and TRBJ2-3; D might be TRBD2 (5 bases). CDR3 size: 14 residues. V was pared by 2 bases and J by 2 bases, with 8 bases between. The germline V gene encodes CDR1 MNHNY and CDR2 SVGAGI (reference sequence). The CDR3 DNA reads as TGTGCCAGCAGTTACCGGGGTAACACAGATACGCAGTATTTT. Encoded protein: CASSYRGNTDTQYF.

This sequence joins TRBV27 and TRBJ2-5; maybe TRBD2 (6 bases). V lost 0 bases, J lost 5 bases, and 13 bases lay in between. This CDR3 is built from 15 residues. CDR1 and CDR2 (germline): MNHEY, SMNVEV (reference sequence). The CDR3 reads CASSLSAGRRETQYF. DNA of the CDR3: TGTGCCAGCAGTTTATCGGCGGGGAGAAGGGAGACCCAGTACTTC.

The chain employs TRBV7-9 and TRBJ2-5; TRBD1 aligns across 7 bases. V lost 5 bases to trimming and J lost 6 bases; unmatched junction nucleotides: 9. CDR3 length: 14 residues. Looked up from germline, CDR1 is SEHNR and CDR2 is FQNEAQ (reference sequence). The CDR3 coding sequence is TGTGCCAGCAGCCCCGAGACAGGGTTGAAGACCCAGTACTTC. It encodes CASSPETGLKTQYF.

The genes are TRBV6-5 and TRBJ1-5, with D perhaps matching TRBD1 (5 bases). CDR1 is MNHEY and CDR2 is SVGAGI in the germline V gene. V lost 4 bases, J lost 6 bases, and 7 bases lay in between. The CDR3 consists of 12 residues. As DNA, the CDR3 is TGTGCCAGCAGTTCTCAGGGTCAGCCCCAGCATTTT. Protein sequence: CASSSQGQPQHF.

This clone came up a few times. The chain uses TRBV2 and TRBJ1-1; D remains unclear. Trimming left V 6 bases short and J 1 base short, with 6 bases between. This CDR3 is built from 12 residues. CDR1 and CDR2 from the germline V gene are SNHLY and FYNNEI. CDR3 protein: CASRSGNTEAFF. In DNA, the CDR3 is TGTGCCAGCAGGTCGGGGAACACTGAAGCTTTCTTT.

This clone was observed a single time. The sample contains more than one DNA sequence encoding this CDR3. This rearrangement joins TRBV5-6 to TRBJ1-5; D not certain. CDR1 SGHDT and CDR2 YYEEEE come from the germline V gene. This CDR3 has 15 amino acids. V was clipped by 2 bases and J by 0 bases, with 9 bases between them. DNA of the CDR3: TGTGCCAGCAGCTTAGGAGGGTATAGCAATCAGCCCCAGCATTTT. Amino acids: CASSLGGYSNQPQHF.

The rearrangement links TRBV7-9 to TRBJ2-2, with D unresolved. Germline V gene sequence: CDR1 SEHNR, CDR2 FQNEAQ (reference sequence). V lost 4 bases, J lost 7 bases, and 10 bases lay in between. This CDR3 has 13 residues. The CDR3 nucleotides read TGTGCCAGCAGCTCTAGGGAAAGCGGGGAGCTGTTTTTT. Residues: CASSSRESGELFF.

This clone was counted between two and nine times. This sequence joins TRBV29-1 and TRBJ2-2; tentatively, D is TRBD2 (5 bases). CDR3 length equals 15 residues. The germline CDR1 and CDR2 sequences are SQVTM and ANQGSEA. The V end was cut by 3 bases, the J end by 0 bases, with 11 bases between. This CDR3 is CSVDLTGSNTGELFF. CDR3 nucleotides: TGCAGCGTTGATTTAACGGGGTCGAACACCGGGGAGCTGTTTTTT.

This clone was found a few times. The same CDR3 is also encoded by other DNA sequences in this sample. The chain has TRBV29-1 and TRBJ2-2; no clear D. With 2 bases removed from V and 0 bases from J, the gap between germline ends came to 4 bases. The CDR3 loop spans 13 amino acids. Germline values: CDR1 SQVTM, CDR2 ANQGSEA. This CDR3 is CSVELPNTGELFF. The CDR3 nucleotides read TGCAGCGTTGAACTACCGAACACCGGGGAGCTGTTTTTT.

This clone showed up just a few times. The chain couples TRBV7-9 to TRBJ2-3, with D possibly TRBD2 on 5 matching bases. Germline lookup yields CDR1 SEHNR and CDR2 FQNEAQ (reference sequence). CDR3 length: 15 residues. The V and J ends lost 1 base and 5 bases respectively, with 13 bases between them. The CDR3 protein is CASSLGTNREDTQYF. The DNA of the CDR3 is TGTGCCAGCAGCTTAGGGACCAACCGGGAAGATACGCAGTATTTT.

J is TRBJ1-1 and V is TRBV30; D unresolved. The CDR3 has 10 amino acids. Germline CDR1 is GTSNPN and CDR2 is SVGIG (reference sequence). Trimming pared 5 bases from V and 7 bases from J, leaving 8 bases between. CDR3 nucleotide sequence: TGTGCCTGGGAATCGGGTGAAGCTTTCTTT. Translating gives CAWESGEAFF.